This T cell receptor beta chain was sequenced for a study of blood T cell repertoires in COVID-19. Study context: There were acute and convalescent COVID-19 samples, and they came from the United States, Italy and Spain.

The CDR3 consists of 18 residues. CDR1 is SGHRS and CDR2 is YFSETQ in the germline V gene. Between the trimmed V and J ends, which lost 2 bases and 3 bases, there was a span of 21 bases. Study members were between 18 and 89 years old and lived in about two dozen US regions. In the original workflow: The assay estimated nucleated cells by amplifying reference gene primers. The table came from immunoSEQ multiplex PCR; TCRdb's copy has only in-frame clones and leaves some out. V and J calls plus clone size are reproduced from that table; the DNA served to infer D and trimming. The sample shows over 200,000 clones, 84% of them seen only once.

Sequenced material: PBMCs or T cells enriched from blood (not recorded which). This chain links TRBV5-1 with TRBJ2-1; TRBD2 is a possible D gene (7 bases). This TCR was recovered from a woman aged 40 to 50 who had recovered from COVID-19. The CDR3, as DNA: TGCGCCAGCAGCTTTTCCCCCGGGGGCACGGGGGGCTACAATGAGCAGTTCTTC. Its protein product is CASSFSPGGTGGYNEQFF.